The 20 T cell receptor beta chains below come from one sample, sequenced in a study of cytomegalovirus exposure and HLA in healthy donors. Primers included in the PCR were 60 Vbeta and 13 Jbeta primers. The method was immunoSEQ multiplex PCR; TCRdb's version includes in-frame clones alone and lacks a portion of them. This table holds approximately 170,000 clones, approximately 80% found once. The sample taken for sequencing was PBMCs. The receptors shown here come from a woman younger than 30 in good health and CMV-seronegative.

This clone has only a few counts. The chain couples TRBV21-1 to TRBJ1-1; the table's D gene call, TRBD1, was not cross checked with the DNA. TRBV21-1 is a pseudogene locus. The length of the CDR3 is 16 residues. CDR3 protein: CASSKTQGNMNTEAFF. The CDR3 DNA follows: TGTGCCAGCAGCAAAACACAGGGGAACATGAACACTGAAGCTTTCTTT.

This chain connects TRBV10-3 to TRBJ2-2; 10 nucleotides match TRBD1. The CDR3 runs to 15 residues. Germline lookup yields CDR1 ENHRY and CDR2 SYGVKD. V shed 8 bases and J 2 bases; nucleotides not matched to a gene: 5. DNA for the CDR3: TGTGCCATCGCGACAGGGGGCGGAAACACCGGGGAGCTGTTTTTT. It yields the protein CAIATGGGNTGELFF.

The CDR3 loop reads CASSPGKFTGELFF. CDR3 nucleotide sequence: TGTGCCAGTAGCCCGGGAAAATTCACCGGGGAGCTGTTTTTT. The chain carries TRBV19 and TRBJ2-2; D might be TRBD2 (5 bases). The CDR3 is made up of 14 amino acids. Trimming pared 6 bases from V and 4 bases from J, leaving 12 bases between. Germline lookup yields CDR1 LNHDA and CDR2 SQIVND (reference sequence).

This rearrangement joins TRBV5-1 to TRBJ2-3, with 8 bases that match TRBD2. CDR1 is SGHRS, CDR2 YFSETQ, per germline. J gave up 4 bases and V 4 bases, and 8 bases lay outside the gene matches. There are 15 residues in the CDR3. The CDR3 loop reads CASSLGRGGADTQYF. The CDR3 coding sequence is TGCGCCAGCAGCCTTGGTCGGGGGGGAGCAGATACGCAGTATTTT.

This rearrangement joins TRBV5-4 to TRBJ2-3; D is possibly TRBD2 (5 bases). The germline CDR1 and CDR2 sequences are SGHNT and YYREEE (reference sequence). This CDR3 spans 14 amino acids. The germline V and J ends were trimmed by 4 bases and 0 bases, with 9 bases remaining between them. This CDR3 reads CASSPTGSTDTQYF. DNA of the CDR3: TGTGCCAGCAGCCCCACGGGGAGCACAGATACGCAGTATTTT.

This chain connects TRBV9 to TRBJ1-1, with unresolved D. V was pared by 0 bases and J by 10 bases, with 10 bases between. Germline V lookup: CDR1 SGDLS, CDR2 YYNGEE. The CDR3 contains 12 residues. The chain's CDR3 is CASSVEFGAAFF. The CDR3 DNA reads as TGTGCCAGCAGCGTAGAGTTCGGAGCAGCTTTCTTT. Based on the CDR3 plus reference TRBV9 and TRBJ1-1, the full variable domain is DSGVTQTPKHLITATGQRVTLRCSPRSGDLSVYWYQQSLDQGLQFLIQYYNGEERAKGNILERFSAQQFPDLHSELNLSSLELGDSALYFCASSVEFGAAFFGQGTRLTVV.

The chain has TRBV27 and TRBJ2-7; a possible D gene is TRBD1 (6 bases). V shed 6 bases and J shed 3 bases, with 12 bases lying between them. The CDR3 runs 13 residues. Looked up from germline, CDR1 is MNHEY and CDR2 is SMNVEV (reference sequence). As DNA, the CDR3 is TGTGCCAGCAGGGGGGCCTTACGCTACGAGCAGTACTTC. Residues: CASRGALRYEQYF.

This chain connects TRBV7-9 to TRBJ1-2, with D possibly matching TRBD1 (6 bases). The germline V and J ends were trimmed by 1 base and 2 bases, with 11 bases remaining between them. CDR1 and CDR2 from the germline V gene are SEHNR and FQNEAQ (reference sequence). The CDR3 contains 15 residues. The CDR3 DNA follows: TGTGCCAGCAGCTTAGAGGGGGGGCTAAACTATGGCTACACCTTC. Protein sequence: CASSLEGGLNYGYTF.

The rearrangement links TRBV28 to TRBJ1-1, with 7 bases lining up with TRBD1. The CDR3 sequence is 13 residues long. With V trimmed by 5 bases and J by 7 bases, 7 bases remained unmatched. CDR1 and CDR2 (germline): MDHEN, SYDVKM. The CDR3 region has the DNA TGTGCCAGCAGTCCTCAGGGACAGAATGAAGCTTTCTTT. Its translation: CASSPQGQNEAFF.

This sequence joins TRBV11-2 and TRBJ1-1, with D perhaps matching TRBD1 (5 bases). The CDR3 sequence is 16 residues long. CDR1 and CDR2 (germline): SGHAT, FQNNGV. V lost 2 bases and J lost 0, with 13 bases in between. CDR3 loop: CASSLRLGGMNTEAFF. CDR3 nucleotide sequence: TGTGCCAGCAGCTTAAGACTGGGGGGGATGAACACTGAAGCTTTCTTT.

This rearrangement joins TRBV6-1 to TRBJ2-4; tentative D call: TRBD1 (7 bases). Germline V CDR1 and CDR2: MNHNS, SASEGT. Trimming pared 4 bases from V and 0 bases from J, leaving 16 bases between. CDR3 length: 17 residues. Here the CDR3 DNA reads TGTGCCAGCAGTGTAGGGGGCGCGGGGCAAGCCAAAAACATTCAGTACTTC. This translates into CASSVGGAGQAKNIQYF.

This chain joins TRBV25-1 and TRBJ2-1; no clear D gene. The CDR3 loop spans 12 amino acids. Trimming cost V 5 bases and J 7 bases, with 9 bases left between them. In germline, CDR1 is MGHDK, CDR2 SYGVNS. The CDR3 nucleotides are TGTGCCAGCAGTCCGACTTGGAATGAGCAGTTCTTC. The encoded protein is CASSPTWNEQFF.

V and J are TRBV11-3 and TRBJ2-7; 11 positions agree with TRBD2. The trim removed 5 bases at V and 4 bases at J, leaving 4 bases unmatched. Germline CDR1 reads SGHNT; CDR2 reads YENEEA. The CDR3 has 14 residues. CDR3 sequence reads: CASSPTSGTYEQYF. The CDR3, as DNA: TGTGCCAGCAGCCCGACTAGCGGGACGTACGAGCAGTACTTC.

The V and J genes are TRBV6-6 and TRBJ1-1; TRBD1 matches 9 bases. CDR3 length: 13 amino acids. Germline CDR1 reads MNHNY; CDR2 reads SVGAGI (reference sequence). Trimming at V came to 6 bases and at J to 7 bases, leaving 6 bases not matched to a gene. This CDR3 is CASRTQGASEAFF. CDR3 nucleotides: TGTGCCAGCAGGACACAGGGGGCGAGTGAAGCTTTCTTT.

This clone was counted only a few times. The V and J genes are TRBV5-1 and TRBJ1-1, with unresolved D. From germline, CDR1 is SGHRS and CDR2 YFSETQ. V was clipped by 4 bases and J by 0 bases, with 13 bases between them. The CDR3 runs to 15 residues. CDR3 bases: TGCGCCAGCAGCCCCGGACTGCATATGAACACTGAAGCTTTCTTT. This encodes CASSPGLHMNTEAFF.

This chain connects TRBV10-2 to TRBJ2-1, with D unresolved. The V gene lost 1 base and the J gene lost 5 bases, with 15 bases spanning the gap. The CDR3 length is 16 residues. CDR1 is WSHSY and CDR2 is SAAADI in the germline V gene. CDR3 nucleotide sequence: TGCGCCAGCAGTGAGTGGGCCAGCATTACAAACAATGAGCAGTTCTTC. Encoded protein: CASSEWASITNNEQFF.

This chain joins TRBV5-1 and TRBJ2-4, with 7 bases matching TRBD2. The V and J ends lost 4 bases and 7 bases, in that order; junction bases with no gene match: 5. The V gene's germline CDR1 is SGHRS and CDR2 YFSETQ. The CDR3 has 13 amino acids. The CDR3: CASSPPGGNIQYF. As DNA, the CDR3 is TGCGCCAGCAGCCCCCCCGGGGGGAACATTCAGTACTTC.

The chain has TRBV11-2 and TRBJ2-1; 13 nucleotides match TRBD2. This CDR3 contains 16 residues. Per the germline V gene, CDR1 is SGHAT and CDR2 is FQNNGV. V was clipped by 6 bases and J by 0 bases; unmatched bases: 2. This CDR3 is CASRRTSGSSYNEQFF. The DNA for the CDR3 is TGTGCCAGCAGGAGGACTAGCGGGAGCTCCTACAATGAGCAGTTCTTC.

For this clone: A junction end diverges from the germline sequence, so it may reflect a read error. The V gene is TRBV6-6, the J gene TRBJ2-7; D not resolved. CDR1 and CDR2 from the germline V gene are MNHNY and SVGAGI (reference sequence). The CDR3 has 12 amino acids. This chain's CDR3 is CASSLGSYEQCF. The CDR3 coding sequence is TGTGCCAGCAGCCTCGGGTCCTACGAGCAGTGCTTC.

The chain is built from TRBV11-3 and TRBJ2-2; 7 bases are shared with TRBD1. The CDR3 has 15 residues. Per the germline V gene, CDR1 is SGHNT and CDR2 is YENEEA. V gave up 5 bases and J gave up 6 bases; unmatched junction bases: 9. CDR3 protein: CASSGDSRRSGELFF. The DNA of the CDR3 is TGTGCCAGCAGCGGGGACAGCCGACGATCCGGGGAGCTGTTTTTT.